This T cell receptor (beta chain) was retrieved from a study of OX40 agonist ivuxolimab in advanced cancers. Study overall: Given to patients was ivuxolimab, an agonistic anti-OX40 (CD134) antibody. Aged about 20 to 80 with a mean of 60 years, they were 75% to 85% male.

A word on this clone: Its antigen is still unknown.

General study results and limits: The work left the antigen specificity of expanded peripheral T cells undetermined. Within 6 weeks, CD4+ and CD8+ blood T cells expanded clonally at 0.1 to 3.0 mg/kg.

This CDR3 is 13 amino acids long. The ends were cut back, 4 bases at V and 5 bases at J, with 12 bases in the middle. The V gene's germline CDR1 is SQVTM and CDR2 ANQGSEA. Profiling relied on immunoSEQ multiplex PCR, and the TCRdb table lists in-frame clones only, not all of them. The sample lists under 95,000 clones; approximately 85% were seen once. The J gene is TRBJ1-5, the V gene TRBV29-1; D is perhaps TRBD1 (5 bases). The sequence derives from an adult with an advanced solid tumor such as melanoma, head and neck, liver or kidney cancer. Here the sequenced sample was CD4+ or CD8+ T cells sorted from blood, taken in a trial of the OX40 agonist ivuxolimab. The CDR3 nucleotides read TGCAGCGTTGTAGTGACAGCTTATCAGCCCCAGCATTTT. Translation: CSVVVTAYQPQHF.